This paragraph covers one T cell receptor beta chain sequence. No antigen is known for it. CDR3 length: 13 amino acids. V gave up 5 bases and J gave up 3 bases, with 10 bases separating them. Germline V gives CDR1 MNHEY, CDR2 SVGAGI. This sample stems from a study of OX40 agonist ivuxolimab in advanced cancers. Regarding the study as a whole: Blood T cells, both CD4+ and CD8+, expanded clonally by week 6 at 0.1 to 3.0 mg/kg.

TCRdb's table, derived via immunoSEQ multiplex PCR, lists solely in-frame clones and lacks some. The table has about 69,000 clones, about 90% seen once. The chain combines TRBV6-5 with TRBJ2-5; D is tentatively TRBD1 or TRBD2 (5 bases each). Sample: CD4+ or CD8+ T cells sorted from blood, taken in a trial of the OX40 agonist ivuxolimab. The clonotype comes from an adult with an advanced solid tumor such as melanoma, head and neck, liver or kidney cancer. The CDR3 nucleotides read TGTGCCAGCAGTGATTTGGGGGAAGAGACCCAGTACTTC. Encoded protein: CASSDLGEETQYF.